The T cell receptor (beta chain) described here comes from a study of blood T cell repertoires in COVID-19. Study-level information: COVID-19 samples collected from the United States, Italy and Spain covered acute and convalescent phases.

Original analysis: Nucleated cell number was recorded as an estimate derived from reference gene primer amplification. Produced via immunoSEQ multiplex PCR; TCRdb's table is partial and in-frame only. Clone size and V and J calls were adopted from that table, with D and trimming inferred from the DNA. This table holds 70,000 to 95,000 clones, over 75% found once. The V gene's germline CDR1 is KGHDR and CDR2 SFDVKD. There are 18 residues in the CDR3. J gave up 5 bases and V 5 bases, and 14 bases lay outside the gene matches. This clonotype originated in a human donor in a cohort sampled during active COVID-19. This sequence joins TRBV24-1 and TRBJ1-6; 7 bases are a match to TRBD1. Sequencing used peripheral blood. The CDR3 DNA follows: TGTGCCACCAGTGCTCTTTTCGCGCGGGACAGAGATAATTCACCCCTCCACTTT. Its translation is CATSALFARDRDNSPLHF.